Below are 10 T cell receptor beta chains sequenced from a single sample in a study of T cell repertoires in breast cancer. Blocking oligonucleotides added to a second nested PCR suppressed unpaired genes. TCRdb re-derived calls from the emulsion pairing reads in MiXCR, one entry per CDR3 protein. The sample holds about 40,000 distinct CDR3 sequences; about 48% are singletons and the top ten take about 60%. Paired alpha-beta TCRs of CD8+ T cells were analyzed by expanded emulsion RT-PCR. Material for sequencing was CD8+ T cells. The receptors originated from a pool of human donors with breast cancer or a healthy control (not recorded which).

Worth noting for this clonotype: Because it lacks the conserved phenylalanine or tryptophan at the end, this CDR3 is likely a read error. J is TRBJ2-3 and V is TRBV5-1; TRBD2 is a possible D gene (5 bases). The CDR3 is 16 residues long. The germline CDR1 and CDR2 sequences are SGHRS and YFSETQ. Trimming removed 2 bases at V and 0 bases at J, with 13 bases between. The CDR3 DNA sequence: TGCGCCAGCAGCTTCTCGGCGGGTCCAAGCACAGATACGCAGTATTCT. Protein sequence: CASSFSAGPSTDTQYS.

The chain links TRBV20-1 to TRBJ2-7; 8 nucleotides align to TRBD2. The CDR3 is made up of 13 amino acids. Losses at the gene ends were 5 bases for V and 2 bases for J; bases not matched to a gene: 5. Germline V lookup: CDR1 DFQATT, CDR2 SNEGSKA (reference sequence). This chain's CDR3 is CSAGGGSAYEQYF. The CDR3 coding sequence is TGCAGTGCTGGCGGGGGGTCCGCCTACGAGCAGTACTTC.

The chain has TRBV7-8 and TRBJ2-3; the D gene is possibly TRBD1 (6 bases). The V end lost 3 bases, the J end lost 0 bases, and 16 bases lay between the germline ends. CDR1 is SGHVS and CDR2 is FQNEAQ in the germline V gene. The CDR3 spans 17 residues. The CDR3 region is CASSFRGRGGSTDTQYF. CDR3 in DNA: TGTGCCAGCAGCTTCCGCGGCAGGGGCGGTAGCACAGATACGCAGTATTTT.

The V and J genes are TRBV6-6 and TRBJ1-2; D is ambiguous. In germline, CDR1 is MNHNY, CDR2 SVGAGI (reference sequence). The CDR3 has 14 amino acids. Trimming stripped 0 bases from V and 5 bases from J, with 10 bases between. CDR3: CASSYSIRAYGYTF. The CDR3 bases are TGTGCCAGCAGTTACTCGATTAGGGCGTATGGCTACACCTTC.

With respect to this clonotype: A much larger clone lies one base from this, so it may be a read error. The rearrangement uses TRBV6-2 or TRBV6-3 and TRBJ2-7; D not certain. The CDR3 is made up of 15 amino acids. Germline loops: CDR1 MNHEY, CDR2 SVGEGT. CDR3 bases: TGTGCCAGCAATTACCGAGCAGTGAGCTCCTACGAGCAGTACTTC. Translation gives CASNYRAVSSYEQYF.

This clonotype appeared a few times. The rearrangement uses TRBV24-1 and TRBJ2-5; 7 nucleotides agree with TRBD1. Trimming at V came to 4 bases and at J to 1 base, leaving 5 bases not matched to a gene. This CDR3 has 15 amino acids. CDR1 and CDR2 (germline): KGHDR, SFDVKD. The CDR3 loop reads CATSETGSGQETQYF. CDR3 in DNA: TGTGCCACCAGTGAGACAGGGTCCGGCCAAGAGACCCAGTACTTC.

This clonotype came up a few times. The rearrangement joins TRBV28 to TRBJ2-3, with no clear D. Germline assignment: CDR1 MDHEN and CDR2 SYDVKM. V lost 6 bases to trimming and J lost 1 base, with 11 bases between them. The CDR3 spans 14 residues. The CDR3 spells CASRPLVRTDTQYF. The CDR3 bases are TGTGCCAGCAGGCCGTTAGTGCGCACAGATACGCAGTATTTT. Filled out from reference TRBV28 and TRBJ2-3, the complete variable domain reads DVKVTQSSRYLVKRTGEKVFLECVQDMDHENMFWYRQDPGLGLRLIYFSYDVKMKEKGDIPEGYSVSREKKERFSLILESASTNQTSMYLCASRPLVRTDTQYFGPGTRLTVL.

In DNA form, the CDR3 reads TGTGCCAGCAATCCTCATATAGCGGGAGGGCAGTACAATGAGCAGTTCTTC. Translated: CASNPHIAGGQYNEQFF. V usage is TRBV28 and J usage is TRBJ2-1; 11 bases map to TRBD2. The V gene end was trimmed by 7 bases and the J gene end by 4 bases; junction bases not matched to a gene: 12. This CDR3 spans 17 amino acids. Germline CDR1 and CDR2: MDHEN and SYDVKM.

The chain recombines TRBV12-3 or TRBV12-4 with TRBJ1-1; D is possibly TRBD1 (5 bases). This CDR3 is 13 amino acids long. Between the trimmed V and J ends, which lost 6 bases and 3 bases, there was a span of 11 bases. The CDR3 sequence: CASRGRWDTEAFF. The CDR3 DNA reads TGTGCCAGCAGGGGACGATGGGACACTGAAGCTTTCTTT.

In this sample, this clonotype turned up many times. The chain combines TRBV6-1 with TRBJ2-1; D is possibly TRBD2 (6 bases). The CDR3 sequence is 15 residues long. Germline assignment: CDR1 MNHNS and CDR2 SASEGT. The V gene lost 6 bases and the J gene lost 4 bases, with 16 bases spanning the gap. The CDR3 sequence: CASSLSSGVYNEQFF. The CDR3 bases are TGTGCCAGCAGCCTTAGTAGCGGCGTGTACAATGAGCAGTTCTTC.